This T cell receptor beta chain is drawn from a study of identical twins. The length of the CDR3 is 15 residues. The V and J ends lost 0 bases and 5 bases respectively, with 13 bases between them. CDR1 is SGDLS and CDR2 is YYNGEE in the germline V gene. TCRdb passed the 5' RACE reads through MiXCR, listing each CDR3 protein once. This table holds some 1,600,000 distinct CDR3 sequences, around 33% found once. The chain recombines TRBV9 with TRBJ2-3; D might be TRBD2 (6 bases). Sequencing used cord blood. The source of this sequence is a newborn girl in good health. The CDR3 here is CASSVGGVRKDTQYF. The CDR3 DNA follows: TGTGCCAGCAGCGTAGGGGGGGTGAGGAAAGATACGCAGTATTTT.